The 2 T cell receptor beta chains listed next were all sequenced from one sample in a study of T cell responses to AZD1222 COVID-19 vaccine. Produced via immunoSEQ multiplex PCR; TCRdb's table is partial and in-frame only. This repertoire shows 110,000 to 150,000 clones, over 90% found once; its top ten account for approximately 4.9%. This material consisted of peripheral blood, taken on day 0 of AZD1222 vaccination. These receptor sequences come from an adult in good health.

The rearrangement links TRBV6-5 to TRBJ2-3, with D uncertain. The CDR3 sequence is 13 residues long. CDR1 MNHEY and CDR2 SVGAGI come from the germline V gene. Deletions cut 2 bases from V and 2 bases from J, with 5 bases between. CDR3 DNA sequence: TGTGCCAGCAGTTACGCAGCCACAGATACGCAGTATTTT. It codes for CASSYAATDTQYF.

This chain links TRBV20-1 with TRBJ2-3; D is uncertain. The V end lost 3 bases, the J end lost 2 bases, and 3 bases lay between the germline ends. The CDR3 runs 11 residues. Germline values: CDR1 DFQATT, CDR2 SNEGSKA (reference sequence). The CDR3 sequence is CSASHTDTQYF. The CDR3 coding sequence is TGCAGTGCTAGCCACACAGATACGCAGTATTTT.